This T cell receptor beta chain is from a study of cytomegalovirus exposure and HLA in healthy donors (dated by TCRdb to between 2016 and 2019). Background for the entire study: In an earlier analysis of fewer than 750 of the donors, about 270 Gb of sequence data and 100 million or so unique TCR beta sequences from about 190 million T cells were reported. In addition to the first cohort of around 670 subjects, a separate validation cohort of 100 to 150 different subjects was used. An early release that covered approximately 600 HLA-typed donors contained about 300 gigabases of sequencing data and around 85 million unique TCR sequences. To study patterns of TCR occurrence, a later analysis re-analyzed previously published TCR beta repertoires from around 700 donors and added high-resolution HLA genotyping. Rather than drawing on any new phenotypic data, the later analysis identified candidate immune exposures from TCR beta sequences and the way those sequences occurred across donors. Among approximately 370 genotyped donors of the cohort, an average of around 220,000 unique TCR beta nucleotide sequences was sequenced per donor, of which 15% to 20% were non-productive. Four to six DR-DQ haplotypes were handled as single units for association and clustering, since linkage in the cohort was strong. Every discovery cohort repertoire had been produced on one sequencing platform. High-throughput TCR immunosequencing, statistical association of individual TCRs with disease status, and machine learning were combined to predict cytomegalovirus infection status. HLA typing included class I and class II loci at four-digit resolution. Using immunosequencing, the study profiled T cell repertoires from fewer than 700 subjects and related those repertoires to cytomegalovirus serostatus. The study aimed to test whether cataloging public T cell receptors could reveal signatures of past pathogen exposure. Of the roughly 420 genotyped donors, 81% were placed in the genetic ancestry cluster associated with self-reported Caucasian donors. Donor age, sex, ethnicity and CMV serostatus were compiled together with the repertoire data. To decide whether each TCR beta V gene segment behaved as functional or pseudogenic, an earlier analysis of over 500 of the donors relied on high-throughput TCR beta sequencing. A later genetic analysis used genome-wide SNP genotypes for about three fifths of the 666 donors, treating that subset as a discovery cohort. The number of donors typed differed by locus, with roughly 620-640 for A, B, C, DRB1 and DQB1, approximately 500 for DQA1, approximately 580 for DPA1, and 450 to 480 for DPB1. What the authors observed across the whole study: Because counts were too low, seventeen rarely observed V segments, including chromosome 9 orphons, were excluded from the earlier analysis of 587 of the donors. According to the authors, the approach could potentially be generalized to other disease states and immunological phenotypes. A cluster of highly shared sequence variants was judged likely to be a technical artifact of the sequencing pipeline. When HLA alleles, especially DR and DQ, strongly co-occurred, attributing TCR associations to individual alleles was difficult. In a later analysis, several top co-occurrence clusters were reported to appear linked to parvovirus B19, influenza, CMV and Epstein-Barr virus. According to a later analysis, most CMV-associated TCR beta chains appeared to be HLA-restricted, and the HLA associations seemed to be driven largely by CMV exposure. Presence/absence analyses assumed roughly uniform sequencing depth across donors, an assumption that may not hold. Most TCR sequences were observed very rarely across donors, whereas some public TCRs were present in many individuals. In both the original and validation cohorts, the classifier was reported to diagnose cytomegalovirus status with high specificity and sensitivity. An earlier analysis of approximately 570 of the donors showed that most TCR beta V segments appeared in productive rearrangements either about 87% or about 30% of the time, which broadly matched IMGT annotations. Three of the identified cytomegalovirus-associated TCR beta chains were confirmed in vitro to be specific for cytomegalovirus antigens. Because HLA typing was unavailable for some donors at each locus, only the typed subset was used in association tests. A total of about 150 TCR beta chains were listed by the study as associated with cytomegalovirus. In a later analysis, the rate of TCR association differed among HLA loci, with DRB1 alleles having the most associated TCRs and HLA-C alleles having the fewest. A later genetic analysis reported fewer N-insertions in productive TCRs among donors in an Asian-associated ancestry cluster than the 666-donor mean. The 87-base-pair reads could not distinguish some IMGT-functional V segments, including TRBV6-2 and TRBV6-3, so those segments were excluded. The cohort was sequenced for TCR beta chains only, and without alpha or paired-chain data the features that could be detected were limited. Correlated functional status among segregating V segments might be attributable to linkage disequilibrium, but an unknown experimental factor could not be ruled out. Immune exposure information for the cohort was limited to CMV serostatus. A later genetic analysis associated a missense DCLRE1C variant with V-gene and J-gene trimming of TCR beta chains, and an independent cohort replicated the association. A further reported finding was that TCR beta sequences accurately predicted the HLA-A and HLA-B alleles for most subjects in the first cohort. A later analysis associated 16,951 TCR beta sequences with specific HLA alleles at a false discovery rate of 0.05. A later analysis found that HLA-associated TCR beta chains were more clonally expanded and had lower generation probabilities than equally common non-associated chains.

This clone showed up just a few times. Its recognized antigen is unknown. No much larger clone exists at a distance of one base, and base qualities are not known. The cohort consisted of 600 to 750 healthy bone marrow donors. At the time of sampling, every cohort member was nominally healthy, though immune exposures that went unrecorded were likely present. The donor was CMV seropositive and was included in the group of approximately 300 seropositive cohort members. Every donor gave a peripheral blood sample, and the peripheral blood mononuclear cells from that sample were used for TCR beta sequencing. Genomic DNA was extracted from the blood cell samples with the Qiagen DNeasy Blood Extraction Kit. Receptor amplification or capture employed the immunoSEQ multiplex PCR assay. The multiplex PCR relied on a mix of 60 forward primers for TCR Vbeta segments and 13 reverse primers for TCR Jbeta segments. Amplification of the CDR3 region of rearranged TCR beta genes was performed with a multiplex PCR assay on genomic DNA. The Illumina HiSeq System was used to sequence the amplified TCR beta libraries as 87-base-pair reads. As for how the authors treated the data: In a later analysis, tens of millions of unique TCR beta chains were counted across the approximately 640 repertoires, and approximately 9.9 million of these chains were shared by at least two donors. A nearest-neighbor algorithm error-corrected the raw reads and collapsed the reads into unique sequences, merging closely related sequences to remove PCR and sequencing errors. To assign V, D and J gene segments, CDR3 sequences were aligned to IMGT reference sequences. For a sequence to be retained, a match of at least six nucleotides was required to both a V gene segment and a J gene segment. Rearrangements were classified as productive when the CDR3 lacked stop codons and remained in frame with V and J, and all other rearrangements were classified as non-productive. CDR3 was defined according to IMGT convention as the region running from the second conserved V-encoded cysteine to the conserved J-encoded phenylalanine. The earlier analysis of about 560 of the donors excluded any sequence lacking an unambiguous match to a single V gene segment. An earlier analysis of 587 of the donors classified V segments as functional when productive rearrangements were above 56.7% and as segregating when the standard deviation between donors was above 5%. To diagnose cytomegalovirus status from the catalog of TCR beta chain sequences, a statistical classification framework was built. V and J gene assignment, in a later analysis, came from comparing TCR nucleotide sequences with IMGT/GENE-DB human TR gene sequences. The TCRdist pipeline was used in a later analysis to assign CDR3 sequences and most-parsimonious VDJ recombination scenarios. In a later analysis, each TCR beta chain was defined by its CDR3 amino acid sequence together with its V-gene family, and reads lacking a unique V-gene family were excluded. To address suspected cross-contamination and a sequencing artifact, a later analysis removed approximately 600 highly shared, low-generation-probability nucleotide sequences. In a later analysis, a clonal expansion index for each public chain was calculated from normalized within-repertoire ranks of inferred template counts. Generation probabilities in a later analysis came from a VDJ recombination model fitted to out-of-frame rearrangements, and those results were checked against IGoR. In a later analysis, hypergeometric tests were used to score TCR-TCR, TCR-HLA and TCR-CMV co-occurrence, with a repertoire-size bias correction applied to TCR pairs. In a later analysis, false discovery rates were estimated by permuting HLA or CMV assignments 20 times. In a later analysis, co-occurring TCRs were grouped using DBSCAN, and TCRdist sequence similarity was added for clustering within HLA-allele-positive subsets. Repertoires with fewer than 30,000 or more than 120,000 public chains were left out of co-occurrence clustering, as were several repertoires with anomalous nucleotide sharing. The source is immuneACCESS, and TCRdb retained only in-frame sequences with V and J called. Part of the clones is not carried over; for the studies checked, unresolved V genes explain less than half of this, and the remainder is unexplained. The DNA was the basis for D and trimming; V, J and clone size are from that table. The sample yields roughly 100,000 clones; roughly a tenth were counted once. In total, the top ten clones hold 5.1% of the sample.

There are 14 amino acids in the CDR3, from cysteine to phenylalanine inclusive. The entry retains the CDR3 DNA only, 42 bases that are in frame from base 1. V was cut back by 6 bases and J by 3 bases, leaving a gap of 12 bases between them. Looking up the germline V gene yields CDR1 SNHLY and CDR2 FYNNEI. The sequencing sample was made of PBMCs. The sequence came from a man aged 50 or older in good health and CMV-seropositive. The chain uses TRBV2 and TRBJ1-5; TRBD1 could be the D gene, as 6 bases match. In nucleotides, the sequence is TGTGCCAGCAGCTTGACAGGACTCAATCAGCCCCAGCATTTT. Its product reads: CASSLTGLNQPQHF.